This passage covers 30 T cell receptor beta chains from one sample sequenced in a study of T-cell memory formation after mild COVID-19. Each CDR3 protein is one row after TCRdb ran MiXCR on the 5' RACE reads. The sample lists more than 300,000 distinct CDR3 sequences, 20% to 25% occurring once. Material: PBMCs or a T cell subset sorted from them (not recorded which). These receptors were obtained from a man aged 18 to 35 who had mild COVID-19 (a few samples of this study predate the infection). Cell type and time point are not known.

The chain links TRBV28 to TRBJ2-1, with a possible D match to TRBD2 (5 bases). Germline loops: CDR1 MDHEN, CDR2 SYDVKM. The CDR3 runs 18 residues. V gave up 1 base and J gave up 0 bases, with 16 bases separating them. CDR3 in DNA: TGTGCCAGCAGTTTATCGGTCGGGATAAGCTTCTCCTACAATGAGCAGTTCTTC. This codes for CASSLSVGISFSYNEQFF.

The table lists this clonotype with a few counts. The chain couples TRBV7-9 to TRBJ1-2; a possible D gene is TRBD1 (6 bases). V lost 3 bases and J lost 8, with 19 bases in between. The CDR3 covers 15 residues. Looked up from germline, CDR1 is SEHNR and CDR2 is FQNEAQ (reference sequence). CDR3: CASSLTGIKIGGYTF. For the CDR3, the DNA is TGTGCCAGCAGCTTGACAGGAATTAAGATTGGGGGCTACACCTTC.

The table lists this clonotype with a few counts. The CDR3 protein is CASSLGIAGFTDTQYF. The CDR3 nucleotides are TGTGCCAGCAGCCTGGGGATAGCGGGCTTCACAGATACGCAGTATTTT. This chain connects TRBV9 to TRBJ2-3, with 7 bases that match TRBD2. The CDR3 is 16 residues long. V was pared by 4 bases and J by 2 bases, with 10 bases of the junction left unmatched. Germline CDR1 and CDR2: SGDLS and YYNGEE.

J is TRBJ2-2 and V is TRBV19; TRBD1 aligns across 8 bases. V was pared by 7 bases and J by 8 bases, with 6 bases of the junction left unmatched. CDR1 and CDR2 (germline): LNHDA, SQIVND (reference sequence). The CDR3 contains 13 residues. In nucleotides, the CDR3 is TGTGCCAGTACGGACAGGGAATGGGGGGAGCTGTTTTTT. Translating it yields CASTDREWGELFF.

This clonotype was seen only a few times. The V gene is TRBV5-4, the J gene TRBJ2-3, with D perhaps TRBD2 (6 bases). In germline, CDR1 is SGHNT, CDR2 YYREEE (reference sequence). V was pared by 4 bases and J by 2 bases, with 11 bases between. This CDR3 contains 14 residues. CDR3 sequence: CASSPAGLTDTQYF. The CDR3 DNA follows: TGTGCCAGCAGCCCGGCGGGGCTCACAGATACGCAGTATTTT.

This clonotype was picked up many times. The rearrangement links TRBV7-2 to TRBJ1-1; tentatively, D is TRBD1 (5 bases). CDR3 length equals 13 residues. Germline V lookup: CDR1 SGHTA, CDR2 FQGNSA. Deletions cut 6 bases from V and 0 bases from J, with 8 bases between. The CDR3 region is CASSQGMNTEAFF. The CDR3 nucleotides are TGTGCCAGCAGTCAGGGCATGAACACTGAAGCTTTCTTT.

The sample holds a few counts of this clonotype. This sequence joins TRBV12-3 or TRBV12-4 and TRBJ1-3; no definite D call. The CDR3 is made up of 10 amino acids. Trimming took off 5 bases at V and 6 bases at J, with 2 bases between the two ends. This CDR3 is CASSENTIYF. In DNA form, the CDR3 reads TGTGCCAGCAGTGAAAACACCATATATTTT.

This clonotype was found a few times. The CDR3 region is CASSPGTAGRETQYF. For the CDR3, the DNA is TGCGCCAGCAGCCCAGGGACAGCTGGTCGAGAGACCCAGTACTTC. The V and J genes are TRBV4-3 and TRBJ2-5, with 7 bases aligning to TRBD1. V was pared by 4 bases and J by 4 bases, with 9 bases of the junction left unmatched. The CDR3 runs 15 residues. Germline lookup yields CDR1 LGHNA and CDR2 YSLEER.

This clonotype turned up a few times. The V gene is TRBV7-2, the J gene TRBJ2-3; D may be TRBD1 or TRBD2 (5 bases each). Trimming left V 6 bases short and J 6 bases short, with 16 bases between. CDR1 is SGHTA, CDR2 FQGNSA, per germline. This CDR3 contains 14 residues. For the CDR3, the DNA is TGTGCCAGCAGTCCGGGACCCTTCGCCGATACGCAGTATTTT. It specifies CASSPGPFADTQYF.

The chain couples TRBV18 to TRBJ2-4; D gene unclear. This CDR3 comprises 16 residues. Deletions cut 3 bases from V and 0 bases from J, with 12 bases between. CDR1 and CDR2 from the germline V gene are KGHSH and LQKENI. CDR3 loop: CASSPIQVIAKNIQYF. The DNA for the CDR3 is TGTGCCAGCTCACCGATTCAGGTCATAGCCAAAAACATTCAGTACTTC.

This rearrangement joins TRBV7-2 to TRBJ1-2; D is unresolved. Germline V lookup: CDR1 SGHTA, CDR2 FQGNSA. The CDR3 spans 15 residues. V was pared by 7 bases and J by 8 bases, with 23 bases between. CDR3 DNA: TGTGCCAGCACCTCGAGTCGCGGCTCCCCTTGGGGCTACACCTTC. It translates to CASTSSRGSPWGYTF.

V usage is TRBV25-1 and J usage is TRBJ1-1; D unresolved. V gave up 2 bases and J gave up 5 bases, with 6 bases separating them. Germline V gene sequence: CDR1 MGHDK, CDR2 SYGVNS. This CDR3 comprises 12 residues. CDR3 nucleotides: TGTGCCAGCAGTGAAACGGGGACTGAAGCTTTCTTT. It encodes CASSETGTEAFF.

This clonotype came up a few times. J is TRBJ2-2 and V is TRBV4-1; no clear D. Trimming left V 4 bases short and J 2 bases short, with 11 bases between. The CDR3 length is 15 residues. CDR1 is MGHRA and CDR2 is YSYEKL in the germline V gene. CDR3 nucleotide sequence: TGCGCCAGCAGCCCCCACAGCCAAAACACCGGGGAGCTGTTTTTT. It specifies CASSPHSQNTGELFF.

The chain couples TRBV3-1 to TRBJ2-5; the match to TRBD2 covers 8 bases. Trimming cost V 5 bases and J 6 bases; bases outside gene matches: 5. The CDR3 contains 13 residues. Germline lookup yields CDR1 LGHDT and CDR2 YNNKEL (reference sequence). Here the CDR3 DNA reads TGTGCCAGCAGCTCCTTAGCGGGGCAGACCCAGTACTTC. As protein: CASSSLAGQTQYF.

The sample holds a few counts of this clonotype. This chain connects TRBV19 to TRBJ1-1; D might be TRBD1 (5 bases). V gave up 6 bases and J gave up 4 bases, with 9 bases separating them. CDR1 is LNHDA, CDR2 SQIVND, per germline (reference sequence). The CDR3 consists of 12 residues. Here the CDR3 reads CASRAGITEAFF. In DNA form, the CDR3 reads TGTGCCAGTAGAGCAGGGATCACTGAAGCTTTCTTT.

This clonotype turned up a few times. The rearrangement links TRBV29-1 to TRBJ1-4, with D possibly matching TRBD1 (6 bases). CDR1 is SQVTM, CDR2 ANQGSEA, per germline. This CDR3 is 13 amino acids long. The V gene lost 4 bases and the J gene lost 5 bases, with 11 bases spanning the gap. The CDR3 loop reads CSVGGQGNEKLFF. The DNA of the CDR3 is TGCAGCGTTGGAGGGCAGGGGAATGAAAAACTGTTTTTT.

This clonotype was seen more than once but under ten times. The chain uses TRBV7-9 and TRBJ1-1; D not resolved. Germline CDR1 SEHNR, CDR2 FQNEAQ (reference sequence). The CDR3 is made up of 14 amino acids. V was pared by 5 bases and J by 4 bases, with 14 bases between. The CDR3 region is CASSPDLSGTEAFF. CDR3 sequence (DNA): TGTGCCAGCAGCCCGGATCTTTCGGGCACTGAAGCTTTCTTT.

The gene calls are TRBV6-5 and TRBJ1-1; TRBD1 aligns across 9 bases. The germline gives CDR1 MNHEY, CDR2 SVGAGI. Unmatched junction bases numbered 5, after V lost 3 bases and J lost 3 bases. The CDR3 has 15 residues. CDR3 DNA: TGTGCCAGCAGTTATTTGGGGACAGGGTACACTGAAGCTTTCTTT. As protein: CASSYLGTGYTEAFF.

This clonotype appeared once. This rearrangement joins TRBV9 to TRBJ1-4; D remains ambiguous. The V and J ends lost 1 base and 5 bases respectively, with 6 bases between them. The CDR3 totals 13 residues. The germline gives CDR1 SGDLS, CDR2 YYNGEE. The DNA of the CDR3 is TGTGCCAGCAGCGTATCTCCAAATGAAAAACTGTTTTTT. It translates to CASSVSPNEKLFF.

This clonotype was observed a few times. The rearrangement uses TRBV7-2 and TRBJ1-2, with D tentatively TRBD1 (5 bases). CDR1 is SGHTA, CDR2 FQGNSA, per germline. The V gene lost 3 bases and the J gene lost 4 bases, with 24 bases spanning the gap. The CDR3 is 18 residues long. CDR3 DNA sequence: TGTGCCAGCAGCTTTCTGCGGGGCGTAGAGTTCGGGATCTATGGCTACACCTTC. Its translation is CASSFLRGVEFGIYGYTF. The complete variable domain, with remaining parts taken from reference TRBV7-2 and TRBJ1-2, reads GAGVSQSPSNKVTEKGKDVELRCDPISGHTALYWYRQSLGQGLEFLIYFQGNSAPDKSGLPSDRFSAERTGGSVSTLTIQRTQQEDSAVYLCASSFLRGVEFGIYGYTFGSGTRLTVV.

The chain joins TRBV6-5 to TRBJ1-4; D is possibly TRBD1 (5 bases). This CDR3 is built from 15 residues. Germline V gives CDR1 MNHEY, CDR2 SVGAGI. Trimming took 0 bases from V and 8 from J, leaving 13 bases between them. The CDR3 reads CASSYSGGRAEKLFF. CDR3 sequence (DNA): TGTGCCAGCAGTTACTCTGGGGGTAGGGCAGAAAAACTGTTTTTT.

The chain is built from TRBV20-1 and TRBJ2-3; D not certain. CDR3 size: 12 residues. Germline CDR1 reads DFQATT; CDR2 reads SNEGSKA (reference sequence). V was shortened by 3 bases and J by 1 base, with 5 bases between the two germline ends. CDR3 nucleotide sequence: TGCAGTGCTAGTAGGGGCACAGATACGCAGTATTTT. It encodes CSASRGTDTQYF.

This chain joins TRBV28 and TRBJ2-3; D is possibly TRBD2 (5 bases). CDR1 and CDR2 from the germline V gene are MDHEN and SYDVKM. V dropped 11 bases and J dropped 0 bases, with 9 bases sitting between them. This CDR3 has 12 amino acids. The CDR3: CASWTSTDTQYF. The CDR3 DNA sequence: TGTGCCTCTTGGACTAGCACAGATACGCAGTATTTT.

This sequence joins TRBV20-1 and TRBJ1-2; tentatively, D is TRBD1 (6 bases). This CDR3 comprises 13 residues. Trimming took 6 bases from V and 4 from J, leaving 15 bases between them. Germline loops: CDR1 DFQATT, CDR2 SNEGSKA (reference sequence). The CDR3 region is CSANRDSSYGYTF. As DNA, the CDR3 is TGCAGTGCGAACAGGGATTCGAGCTATGGCTACACCTTC.

V is TRBV4-3 and J is TRBJ2-2; a weak D match, TRBD1 (6 bases). V gave up 4 bases and J gave up 3 bases, with 12 bases separating them. Germline values: CDR1 LGHNA, CDR2 YSLEER. The CDR3 consists of 15 residues. CDR3 loop: CASSPWSGDTGELFF. In nucleotides, the CDR3 is TGCGCCAGCAGCCCGTGGTCAGGGGACACCGGGGAGCTGTTTTTT.

This clonotype was seen ten or more times. The V call is TRBV12-3 or TRBV12-4, the J call TRBJ2-7; unclear D gene. This CDR3 is built from 11 residues. Trimming left V 5 bases short and J 6 bases short, with 8 bases between. CDR3 amino acids: CASSLGPEQYF. CDR3 in DNA: TGTGCCAGCAGTCTTGGCCCCGAGCAGTACTTC.

In its sample, this clonotype was seen once. The chain combines TRBV5-1 with TRBJ1-5; 7 nucleotides line up with TRBD1. The CDR3 is made up of 15 amino acids. Unmatched junction bases numbered 5, after V lost 2 bases and J lost 3 bases. Germline CDR1 SGHRS, CDR2 YFSETQ. CDR3 DNA: TGCGCCAGCAGCTTCCAGGGGGGAGACAATCAGCCCCAGCATTTT. It translates to CASSFQGGDNQPQHF.

CDR3 loop: CASSWPSGTNTGELFF. CDR3 DNA sequence: TGTGCCAGCAGCTGGCCCTCCGGGACGAACACCGGGGAGCTGTTTTTT. The J gene is TRBJ2-2, the V gene TRBV5-5; D is possibly TRBD2 (5 bases). Per germline, CDR1 SGHKS and CDR2 YYEKEE (reference sequence). The CDR3 runs 16 residues. Trimming left V 3 bases short and J 0 bases short, with 12 bases between.

This chain joins TRBV7-9 and TRBJ1-4; 11 bases line up with TRBD1. From germline, CDR1 is SEHNR and CDR2 FQNEAQ (reference sequence). V trimming: 5 bases; J trimming: 8 bases; junction bases outside the gene matches: 10. CDR3 length: 16 residues. The CDR3 nucleotides are TGTGCCAGCAGCCCTCGGACAGGGGGCGGACGGGAAAAACTGTTTTTT. Its translation: CASSPRTGGGREKLFF.

This clonotype has only a few counts. The V gene is TRBV9, the J gene TRBJ2-5; TRBD1 aligns across 7 bases. The CDR3 is made up of 15 amino acids. V shed 2 bases and J 2 bases; nucleotides not matched to a gene: 6. Germline V gene data show CDR1 as SGDLS and CDR2 as YYNGEE. The CDR3 loop is CASSVSGRGQETQYF. In nucleotides, the CDR3 is TGTGCCAGCAGCGTGTCCGGCAGGGGGCAAGAGACCCAGTACTTC.